Presented here are 19 T cell receptor beta chains from one specimen sequenced in a study of shared clonotypes between healthy human individuals. Naive CD8 cells comprised CD45RO-negative, CCR7-positively selected cells, excluding terminally differentiated effector memory CD45RA+ cells. The data were produced by immunoSEQ multiplex PCR, yet TCRdb's version contains in-frame clones alone and is incomplete. Among roughly 2 million clones, about 95% were seen once, and the ten largest hold roughly 1%. The sample comprised naive CD8+ T cells sorted from blood. These receptors were collected from a man between 18 and 29 years old in good health.

The table lists this clone with a count of one. The chain has TRBV5-1 and TRBJ2-5; possible D gene TRBD2, 6 bases. V was clipped by 0 bases and J by 5 bases, with 11 bases between them. Germline V gives CDR1 SGHRS, CDR2 YFSETQ. The length of the CDR3 is 14 residues. The CDR3 here is CASSLAGVLETQYF. In nucleotides, the CDR3 is TGCGCCAGCAGCTTGGCGGGAGTTTTGGAGACCCAGTACTTC.

V usage is TRBV7-8 and J usage is TRBJ1-1; 7 nucleotides align to TRBD1. Germline V lookup: CDR1 SGHVS, CDR2 FQNEAQ. The CDR3 length is 15 residues. With V trimmed by 5 bases and J by 5 bases, 11 bases remained unmatched. CDR3 in amino acids: CASSLVTGTGTEAFF. The CDR3 DNA reads as TGTGCCAGCAGCCTTGTGACAGGGACGGGGACTGAAGCTTTCTTT.

This chain's CDR3 is CASSTGTPDHGYEQYF. DNA of the CDR3: TGTGCCAGCAGTACCGGGACACCTGACCATGGCTACGAGCAGTACTTC. The chain uses TRBV28 and TRBJ2-7; tentative D call: TRBD1 (6 bases). V was cut by 5 bases and J by 3 bases, with 20 bases left in between. In germline, CDR1 is MDHEN, CDR2 SYDVKM. The CDR3 consists of 16 residues. The entire variable domain, with the rest obtained from reference TRBV28 and TRBJ2-7, is as follows: DVKVTQSSRYLVKRTGEKVFLECVQDMDHENMFWYRQDPGLGLRLIYFSYDVKMKEKGDIPEGYSVSREKKERFSLILESASTNQTSMYLCASSTGTPDHGYEQYFGPGTRLTVT.

With regard to this clone: The junction does not match germline at one end; this may be a read error. In DNA, the CDR3 is TGTGCTAGCAGCTTAGGTTCTAGCAATGAGCAGTTCTTC. Amino acid sequence: CASSLGSSNEQFF. This chain joins TRBV7-7 and TRBJ2-1; the D is unclear. The CDR3 is 13 residues long. Germline assignment: CDR1 SSHAT and CDR2 FNYEAQ (reference sequence). The whole variable domain, remainder taken from reference TRBV7-7 and TRBJ2-1, is GAGVSQSPRYKVTKRGQDVTLRCDPISSHATLYWYQQALGQGPEFLTYFNYEAQPDKSGLPSDRFSAERPEGSISTLTIQRTEQRDSAMYRCASSLGSSNEQFFGPGTRLTVL.

With regard to this clone: At the DNA level, this CDR3 is encoded by other sequences in the same sample as well. The chain joins TRBV5-1 to TRBJ2-3; no firm D call. The CDR3 is 13 amino acids. Trimming left V 2 bases short and J 1 base short, with 5 bases between. Germline V gene data show CDR1 as SGHRS and CDR2 as YFSETQ. The CDR3 spells CASSLLGTDTQYF. CDR3 DNA sequence: TGCGCCAGCAGCTTATTGGGCACAGATACGCAGTATTTT.

This clone was picked up one time. The rearrangement links TRBV19 to TRBJ1-2, with no clear D. The CDR3 covers 13 residues. The V gene lost 3 bases and the J gene lost 5 bases, with 10 bases spanning the gap. CDR1 is LNHDA and CDR2 is SQIVND in the germline V gene (reference sequence). CDR3 protein: CASSMEGSYGYTF. Here the CDR3 DNA reads TGTGCCAGTAGTATGGAGGGATCTTATGGCTACACCTTC.

The chain recombines TRBV29-1 with TRBJ2-3, with a weak D call TRBD2 (5 bases). Germline-derived CDR1 and CDR2 are SQVTM and ANQGSEA. V lost 7 bases and J 3 bases, leaving 20 bases between the germline ends. The CDR3 runs to 15 residues. CDR3 nucleotides: TGCAGCGCCGGAGGAGGCTCCGAAGGTACAGATACGCAGTATTTT. Residues: CSAGGGSEGTDTQYF.

This clone was found once. This chain uses TRBV6-1 with TRBJ2-7, with D unresolved. CDR1 is MNHNS and CDR2 is SASEGT in the germline V gene. The V and J ends lost 3 bases and 0 bases respectively, with 9 bases between them. This CDR3 is 14 amino acids long. The CDR3 bases are TGTGCCAGCAGTGATTGGGGTCTCTCCTACGAGCAGTACTTC. Residues: CASSDWGLSYEQYF.

This rearrangement joins TRBV9 to TRBJ2-7, with 8 bases matching TRBD2. CDR1 and CDR2 from the germline V gene are SGDLS and YYNGEE. V shed 4 bases, J shed 0 bases, and the junction held 6 bases outside the gene matches. The CDR3 has 15 residues. The CDR3 spells CASSPRGGLSYEQYF. The DNA for the CDR3 is TGTGCCAGCAGCCCACGGGGGGGGCTCTCCTACGAGCAGTACTTC.

V gene TRBV6-5 combines with J gene TRBJ1-1, with D unresolved. This CDR3 is 13 amino acids long. Germline CDR1 is MNHEY and CDR2 is SVGAGI. The V and J ends lost 5 bases and 4 bases respectively, with 11 bases between them. The CDR3 region has the DNA TGTGCCAGCAGTGAGATGGAGGGCACTGAAGCTTTCTTT. This encodes CASSEMEGTEAFF.

This clone was observed once. CDR3 residues: CASSWGLAGAPSYEQYF. The CDR3 nucleotides read TGTGCCAGCAGTTGGGGACTAGCGGGAGCTCCCTCCTACGAGCAGTACTTC. This rearrangement joins TRBV7-8 to TRBJ2-7; 14 nucleotides match TRBD2. The CDR3 covers 17 residues. Per germline, CDR1 SGHVS and CDR2 FQNEAQ. With V trimmed by 6 bases and J by 0 bases, 7 bases remained unmatched.

As DNA, the CDR3 is TGTGCCAGCAGCTTAGACACACAGGGTACAAATGGCTACACCTTC. Protein product: CASSLDTQGTNGYTF. This rearrangement joins TRBV7-2 to TRBJ1-2, with D perhaps matching TRBD1 (6 bases). The CDR3 is 15 residues long. CDR1 is SGHTA and CDR2 is FQGNSA in the germline V gene. Trimming removed 1 base from V and 6 bases from J, with 15 bases in between.

V gene TRBV4-1 combines with J gene TRBJ2-7; maybe TRBD1 (5 bases). Germline CDR1 MGHRA, CDR2 YSYEKL. V shed 4 bases and J shed 5 bases, with 12 bases lying between them. The CDR3 runs to 13 residues. The CDR3 DNA follows: TGCGCCAGCAGCCTCGTCCAGGGCAACGAGCAGTACTTC. Translated: CASSLVQGNEQYF.

The chain has TRBV4-3 and TRBJ2-7; 8 nucleotides agree with TRBD1. This CDR3 region has 14 residues. V trimming: 4 bases; J trimming: 3 bases; junction bases outside the gene matches: 5. In germline, CDR1 is LGHNA, CDR2 YSLEER. The CDR3 protein is CASSPDREFYEQYF. CDR3 DNA: TGCGCCAGCAGCCCGGACAGGGAATTCTACGAGCAGTACTTC.

The chain employs TRBV4-3 and TRBJ2-1; 9 positions match TRBD2. Trimming at V came to 5 bases and at J to 5 bases, leaving 4 bases not matched to a gene. CDR1 LGHNA and CDR2 YSLEER come from the germline V gene. The CDR3 contains 14 residues. The CDR3: CASSDLAGNNEQFF. In nucleotides, the CDR3 is TGCGCCAGCAGCGACCTAGCGGGGAACAATGAGCAGTTCTTC.

This clone was found once. This chain connects TRBV18 to TRBJ2-2; tentative D call: TRBD1 (6 bases). Per germline, CDR1 KGHSH and CDR2 LQKENI. The CDR3 spans 13 residues. Trimming stripped 5 bases from V and 7 bases from J, with 11 bases between. Here the CDR3 reads CASSLGAHGELFF. The CDR3 nucleotides read TGTGCCAGCTCATTGGGGGCCCACGGGGAGCTGTTTTTT.

With regard to this clone: Different DNA sequences within this sample yield the same CDR3. V is TRBV5-4 and J is TRBJ2-1, with unresolved D. V was clipped by 0 bases and J by 6 bases, with 4 bases between them. CDR1 is SGHNT, CDR2 YYREEE, per germline (reference sequence). The CDR3 is made up of 12 amino acids. The CDR3 protein is CASSLGGNEQFF. CDR3 sequence (DNA): TGTGCCAGCAGCTTGGGAGGCAATGAGCAGTTCTTC.

Remarks on this clone: Other DNA variants within this sample encode the same CDR3. The genes are TRBV6-5 and TRBJ1-1; D gene ambiguous. Germline values: CDR1 MNHEY, CDR2 SVGAGI. The CDR3 totals 12 residues. V was cut by 3 bases and J by 4 bases, with 6 bases left in between. CDR3 loop: CASSYGSTEAFF. CDR3 DNA: TGTGCCAGCAGTTATGGGTCCACTGAAGCTTTCTTT.

This clone has just one count. This chain uses TRBV9 with TRBJ2-5; D gene ambiguous. This CDR3 has 14 amino acids. From germline, CDR1 is SGDLS and CDR2 YYNGEE. V gave up 3 bases and J gave up 0 bases, with 9 bases separating them. The CDR3 DNA follows: TGTGCCAGCAGCGCCGGCGATAACCAAGAGACCCAGTACTTC. Residues: CASSAGDNQETQYF.